The clone carrying this T cell receptor (beta chain) was seen a single time. The length of the CDR3 is 12 residues. Germline trimming cut 9 bases from V and 1 base from J; bases unmatched to any gene: 1. Looked up from germline, CDR1 is SNHLY and CDR2 is FYNNEI. This record comes from a study of shared clonotypes between healthy human individuals. Produced via immunoSEQ multiplex PCR; TCRdb's table is partial and in-frame only. The sample carries 2,500,000 or so clones, around 90% recorded once. The split of CD4+ cells yielded CD45RA+ naive and CD45RA-negative memory subsets. This rearrangement joins TRBV2 to TRBJ1-1; 8 positions match TRBD1. This sequence originates from a young man in good health. Some clones in this sample may be carry-over from other donors' samples. The sample comprised naive CD4+ T cells from PBMCs. Subset given: CD45RA+ positively selected. CDR3 nucleotide sequence: TGTGCCAGTGGACAGGGGAACACTGAAGCTTTCTTT. Translated: CASGQGNTEAFF.